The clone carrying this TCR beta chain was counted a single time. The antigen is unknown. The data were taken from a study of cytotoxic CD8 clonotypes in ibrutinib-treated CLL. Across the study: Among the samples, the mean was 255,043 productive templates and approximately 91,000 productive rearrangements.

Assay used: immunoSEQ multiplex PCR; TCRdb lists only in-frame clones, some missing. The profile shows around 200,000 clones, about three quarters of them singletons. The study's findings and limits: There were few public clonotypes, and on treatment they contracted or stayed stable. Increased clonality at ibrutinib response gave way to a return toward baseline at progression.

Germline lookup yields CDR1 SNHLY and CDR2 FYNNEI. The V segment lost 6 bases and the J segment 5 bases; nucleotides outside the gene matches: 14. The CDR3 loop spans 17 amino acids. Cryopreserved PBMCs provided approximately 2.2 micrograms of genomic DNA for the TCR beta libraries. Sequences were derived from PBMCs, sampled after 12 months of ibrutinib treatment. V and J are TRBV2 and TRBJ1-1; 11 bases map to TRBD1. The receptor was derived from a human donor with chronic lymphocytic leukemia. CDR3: CASSAALLGQGGTEAFF. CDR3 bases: TGTGCCAGCAGCGCCGCCCTTCTGGGACAGGGGGGGACTGAAGCTTTCTTT.